Each of the 15 T cell receptor beta chains below was sequenced from the same sample in a study of PD-L1 blockade in urothelial cancer. Profiled with immunoSEQ multiplex PCR; TCRdb holds only in-frame clones, not every one. The sample shows roughly 120,000 clones, around 90% of them seen only once. Time point denoted: peripheral blood 6 weeks after treatment start. Sample: PBMCs, taken around atezolizumab (anti-PD-L1) treatment. Receptors were obtained from a man between 60 and 75 years old with urothelial cancer.

V usage is TRBV6-4 and J usage is TRBJ2-3; 8 nucleotides align to TRBD1. CDR3 size: 14 residues. Losses at the gene ends were 0 bases for V and 4 bases for J; bases not matched to a gene: 0. The germline gives CDR1 MRHNA, CDR2 SNTAGT. The CDR3 bases are TGTGCCAGCAGTGACTCGACAGGGGCAGATACGCAGTATTTT. Translating gives CASSDSTGADTQYF.

The genes are TRBV9 and TRBJ1-4; D might be TRBD1 (6 bases). This CDR3 spans 15 amino acids. Germline assignment: CDR1 SGDLS and CDR2 YYNGEE. Trimming removed 4 bases at V and 0 bases at J, with 10 bases between. CDR3 DNA: TGTGCCAGCAGCCCCCGACAGGCAACTAATGAAAAACTGTTTTTT. Translated, it gives CASSPRQATNEKLFF.

The rearrangement joins TRBV6-1 to TRBJ2-3; D not certain. Trimming stripped 6 bases from V and 0 bases from J, with 7 bases between. CDR1 and CDR2 from the germline V gene are MNHNS and SASEGT. CDR3 length: 13 amino acids. CDR3 residues: CASRATSTDTQYF. In nucleotides, the CDR3 is TGTGCCAGCAGAGCGACTAGCACAGATACGCAGTATTTT.

This chain connects TRBV30 to TRBJ1-2, with 7 nucleotides matching TRBD1. Germline V gene lookup returns CDR1 GTSNPN and CDR2 SVGIG (reference sequence). CDR3 length: 13 residues. V dropped 3 bases and J dropped 7; count of bases not matched to a gene: 8. For the CDR3, the DNA is TGTGCCTGGAGCATGGGACAGACGGTTGGCTACACCTTC. Its protein is CAWSMGQTVGYTF.

The chain links TRBV23-1 to TRBJ1-5; tentatively, D is TRBD1 (5 bases). TRBV23-1 is an ORF; its function is uncertain. The CDR3 is made up of 15 amino acids. Trimming took off 4 bases at V and 7 bases at J, with 17 bases between the two ends. The CDR3 loop is CASSPQSRDCQPQHF. The CDR3 region has the DNA TGCGCCAGCAGTCCCCAATCCAGGGATTGCCAGCCCCAGCATTTT.

This clone was recorded only once. Other DNA variants within this sample encode the same CDR3. V is TRBV5-6 and J is TRBJ2-7, with a tentative D call TRBD2 (5 bases). The germline gives CDR1 SGHDT, CDR2 YYEEEE. V shed 1 base and J shed 4 bases, with 6 bases lying between them. The CDR3 is 12 residues long. Written as DNA, the CDR3 is TGTGCCAGCAGCTTGCGAGGGTACGAGCAGTACTTC. Its translation is CASSLRGYEQYF. The entire variable domain, with the rest obtained from reference TRBV5-6 and TRBJ2-7, is as follows: DAGVTQSPTHLIKTRGQQVTLRCSPKSGHDTVSWYQQALGQGPQFIFQYYEEEERQRGNFPDRFSGHQFPNYSSELNVNALLLGDSALYLCASSLRGYEQYFGPGTRLTVT.

This chain uses TRBV10-2 with TRBJ2-3, with a possible D match to TRBD2 (7 bases). The germline V gene has CDR1 WSHSY and CDR2 SAAADI. The CDR3 covers 14 residues. The V end lost 8 bases, the J end lost 1 base, and 13 bases lay between the germline ends. CDR3 in DNA: TGCGCCAGCCTGGGGCGGGGGCGCACAGATACGCAGTATTTT. Amino acids: CASLGRGRTDTQYF.

V and J are TRBV2 and TRBJ1-2; a weak D match, TRBD1 (6 bases). V lost 6 bases, J lost 1 base, and 9 bases lay in between. This CDR3 is built from 13 residues. Per the germline V gene, CDR1 is SNHLY and CDR2 is FYNNEI. DNA of the CDR3: TGTGCCAGCAGCCAGGACAGTAACTATGGCTACACCTTC. It codes for CASSQDSNYGYTF.

V and J are TRBV6-4 and TRBJ1-2; maybe TRBD1 (6 bases). Deletions cut 9 bases from V and 2 bases from J, with 10 bases between. CDR1 is MRHNA, CDR2 SNTAGT, per germline. The CDR3 loop spans 12 amino acids. CDR3 DNA: TGTGCCAGGCAGGGGACGAACTATGGCTACACCTTC. The encoded protein is CARQGTNYGYTF.

This sequence joins TRBV30 and TRBJ2-3, with 8 positions matching TRBD1. This CDR3 has 15 residues. Germline values: CDR1 GTSNPN, CDR2 SVGIG (reference sequence). With V trimmed by 5 bases and J by 2 bases, 9 bases remained unmatched. The CDR3 nucleotides are TGTGCCTGGGCCCTCGGACAGGGATACACAGATACGCAGTATTTT. This codes for CAWALGQGYTDTQYF.

The rearrangement joins TRBV10-1 to TRBJ1-1, with 12 bases fitting TRBD1. The ends lost 4 bases at V and 6 bases at J; junction bases unmatched: 3. CDR1 and CDR2 from the germline V gene are WNHNN and SYGVQD (reference sequence). This CDR3 region has 14 residues. This CDR3 is CASSGDRGLSEAFF. For the CDR3, the DNA is TGCGCCAGCAGTGGGGACAGGGGGCTTTCTGAAGCTTTCTTT.

The chain carries TRBV4-2 and TRBJ2-1, with 7 positions matching TRBD2. V gave up 4 bases and J gave up 5 bases; unmatched junction bases: 11. Germline CDR1 LGHNA, CDR2 YNFKEQ. CDR3 length equals 16 residues. The CDR3 DNA reads as TGTGCCAGCAGCCGGCGAGGCGGGAGAGGCAACAATGAGCAGTTCTTC. Protein product: CASSRRGGRGNNEQFF.

The V and J genes are TRBV5-6 and TRBJ2-6, with a weak D call TRBD2 (6 bases). V lost 4 bases to trimming and J lost 0 bases, with 11 bases between them. The CDR3 sequence is 16 residues long. Germline V gene data show CDR1 as SGHDT and CDR2 as YYEEEE. In DNA form, the CDR3 reads TGTGCCAGCAGCCTGGGGAGGAGCTCTGGGGCCAACGTCCTGACTTTC. This codes for CASSLGRSSGANVLTF.

CDR3 loop: CASSPGQGFEQYF. The CDR3 nucleotides read TGTGCCAGCTCACCCGGACAGGGGTTCGAGCAGTACTTC. The chain uses TRBV18 and TRBJ2-7, with TRBD1 identical over 9 bases. The CDR3 spans 13 residues. Trimming cost V 3 bases and J 6 bases; bases outside gene matches: 3. Germline V lookup: CDR1 KGHSH, CDR2 LQKENI.

The chain combines TRBV6-1 with TRBJ2-3; D possibly corresponds to TRBD1 (5 bases). The CDR3 is 18 amino acids. Germline loops: CDR1 MNHNS, CDR2 SASEGT. V lost 1 base and J 6 bases, leaving 23 bases between the germline ends. This CDR3 reads CASSEVGGATPREDTQYF. The CDR3 region has the DNA TGTGCCAGCAGTGAAGTTGGTGGGGCGACCCCACGAGAGGATACGCAGTATTTT.